A single sample gave rise to the 6 T cell receptor beta chains below, sequenced in a study of T cell repertoires in cytomegalovirus infection. TCRdb processed the reads anew with MiXCR; each CDR3 protein has one entry. Of 600,000 to 800,000 distinct CDR3 sequences listed, approximately 25% were seen once; the top ten hold 6.5% to 10%. The specimen was CD8+ T cells from PBMCs. The receptors here all came from a human donor in good health (CMV status not recorded). Some clones in this sample may be carry-over from other donors' samples.

Regarding this clonotype: The junction differs from germline at one of its ends, possibly a read error. The rearrangement uses TRBV12-3 or TRBV12-4 and TRBJ2-2; 10 bases line up with TRBD1. This CDR3 has 20 amino acids. CDR3: CASSSPGQGHIGANIGELFF. The CDR3 nucleotides read TGTGCCAGCAGTTCACCGGGACAGGGGCACATCGGAGCGAACATCGGGGAGCTGTTTTTT.

About this clonotype: No conserved phenylalanine or tryptophan is present at the end of the CDR3, so a read error is the likely explanation. The V and J genes are TRBV10-3 and TRBJ2-1; 7 positions match TRBD1. Trimming removed 5 bases from V and 7 bases from J; junction bases left unmatched: 11. The CDR3 spans 15 residues. Germline V gene lookup returns CDR1 ENHRY and CDR2 SYGVKD. In DNA form, the CDR3 reads TGTGCCATCAGTCCCACAGGGGATAGGAGGAATGAGCAGTTCGTC. Translation gives CAISPTGDRRNEQFV.

This clonotype was observed a handful of times. J is TRBJ1-1 and V is TRBV19; 9 positions match TRBD1. V dropped 6 bases and J dropped 2; count of bases not matched to a gene: 4. Germline CDR1 LNHDA, CDR2 SQIVND (reference sequence). The CDR3 consists of 14 residues. The CDR3 here is CASRLQGANTEAFF. The CDR3 region has the DNA TGTGCCAGTAGGTTACAGGGGGCCAACACTGAAGCTTTCTTT.

Details on this clonotype: A much more abundant neighbour one base away suggests this may be a read error. CDR3 sequence: CASNLIVDEQFF. The CDR3 region has the DNA TGTGCCAGCAACTTAATAGTGGATGAGCAGTTCTTC. The chain recombines TRBV7-6 with TRBJ2-1; D unresolved. The CDR3 is made up of 12 amino acids. CDR1 SGHVS and CDR2 FNYEAQ come from the germline V gene.

This clonotype was found a few times. The chain carries TRBV29-1 and TRBJ2-6; D is possibly TRBD1 (5 bases). This CDR3 comprises 15 residues. The germline V gene has CDR1 SQVTM and CDR2 ANQGSEA. V was trimmed by 3 bases and J by 0 bases, leaving 9 bases between them. CDR3 sequence reads: CSVDGRDSGANVLTF. Here the CDR3 DNA reads TGCAGCGTTGACGGCAGGGACTCTGGGGCCAACGTCCTGACTTTC.

Many counts were recorded for this clonotype. J is TRBJ2-1 and V is TRBV7-8, with 9 nucleotides matching TRBD1. The length of the CDR3 is 16 residues. The V gene end was trimmed by 5 bases and the J gene end by 7 bases; junction bases not matched to a gene: 12. Looked up from germline, CDR1 is SGHVS and CDR2 is FQNEAQ. CDR3 region: CASSLVGTGTRNEQFF. The CDR3 bases are TGTGCCAGCAGCCTAGTGGGGACAGGGACAAGGAATGAGCAGTTCTTC.